The next 21 T cell receptor beta chains were all read from a single sample in a study of blood T cells in healthy people across ages. Combining a sample-barcoded 5' primer with a J-beta primer mix, a second PCR ran for roughly 6 to 12 cycles. Using its own MiXCR run on the 5' RACE reads, TCRdb lists one record per CDR3 protein. The sample carries around 1,600,000 distinct CDR3 sequences, roughly two fifths recorded once. Sequencing used blood. The receptors were sampled from a woman aged 18 to 35 in good health.

This clonotype has just a few counts. The chain combines TRBV3-1 with TRBJ2-5; perhaps TRBD2 as D (6 bases). The germline gives CDR1 LGHDT, CDR2 YNNKEL (reference sequence). Trimming pared 3 bases from V and 11 bases from J, leaving 25 bases between. CDR3 size: 16 residues. The DNA for the CDR3 is TGTGCCAGCAGCCAGACGACTAGTGGGACCTTTAGGGAGCAGTACTTC. This translates into CASSQTTSGTFREQYF.

In DNA, the CDR3 is TGTGCCAGCAGTGAACCAGGGAACACTGAAGCTTTCTTT. This encodes CASSEPGNTEAFF. The rearrangement uses TRBV25-1 and TRBJ1-1; D gene ambiguous. V was trimmed by 2 bases and J by 1 base, leaving 5 bases between them. The CDR3 has 13 residues. The germline CDR1 and CDR2 sequences are MGHDK and SYGVNS.

The rearrangement links TRBV15 to TRBJ2-1, with TRBD2 matching over 11 bases. J was trimmed by 3 bases and V by 5 bases; bases with no gene match: 3. Germline-derived CDR1 and CDR2 are LNHNV and YYDKDF (reference sequence). The CDR3 covers 15 residues. CDR3 DNA sequence: TGTGCCACCAGCCTTCTAGCGGGGGGCTACAATGAGCAGTTCTTC. Translated: CATSLLAGGYNEQFF.

This clonotype turned up a few times. V gene TRBV29-1 combines with J gene TRBJ2-7; the match to TRBD2 covers 13 bases. The length of the CDR3 is 14 residues. V lost 6 bases, J lost 4 bases, and 6 bases stayed unmatched. Germline V gene data show CDR1 as SQVTM and CDR2 as ANQGSEA. CDR3 loop: CSVRGLAGSYEQYF. CDR3 sequence (DNA): TGCAGCGTCCGGGGACTAGCGGGATCGTACGAGCAGTACTTC.

The rearrangement links TRBV6-2 or TRBV6-3 to TRBJ2-3; 9 bases match TRBD1. This CDR3 contains 16 residues. Germline V lookup: CDR1 MNHEY, CDR2 SVGEGT. Germline trimming cut 2 bases from V and 1 base from J; bases unmatched to any gene: 4. This chain's CDR3 is CASSYADRGRTDTQYF. In nucleotides, the CDR3 is TGTGCCAGCAGTTACGCGGACAGGGGCCGCACAGATACGCAGTATTTT.

This clonotype came up a few times. The chain joins TRBV5-1 to TRBJ1-2, with 9 bases identical to TRBD1. CDR1 is SGHRS, CDR2 YFSETQ, per germline. With 4 bases clipped from V and 1 base from J, the junction kept 14 bases outside the gene matches. CDR3 size: 18 residues. CDR3 coding DNA: TGCGCCAGCAGCCGGAACACTGCGGGACAGGGTTTTAACTATGGCTACACCTTC. It yields the protein CASSRNTAGQGFNYGYTF.

This clonotype was seen more than once but under ten times. The gene calls are TRBV6-2 or TRBV6-3 and TRBJ2-7; 12 nucleotides agree with TRBD2. This CDR3 has 14 amino acids. The J segment lost 4 bases and the V segment lost 6 bases, leaving 4 bases of the junction unmatched. Germline CDR1 MNHEY, CDR2 SVGEGT. The CDR3 sequence is CASRRLAGVYEQYF. CDR3 nucleotides: TGTGCCAGCAGAAGACTAGCGGGAGTGTACGAGCAGTACTTC.

V usage is TRBV6-6 and J usage is TRBJ2-1, with a weak D call TRBD2 (6 bases). This CDR3 is 13 amino acids long. Germline lookup yields CDR1 MNHNY and CDR2 SVGAGI (reference sequence). Trimming stripped 11 bases from V and 0 bases from J, with 11 bases between. CDR3 nucleotides: TGTGCCGGGGGGAAAAGCTCCTACAATGAGCAGTTCTTC. The encoded protein is CAGGKSSYNEQFF.

The table lists this clonotype with a few counts. The chain has TRBV7-2 and TRBJ2-5; maybe TRBD2 (7 bases). CDR3 length: 13 residues. V lost 0 bases, J lost 12 bases, and 14 bases lay in between. CDR1 and CDR2 (germline): SGHTA, FQGNSA. The CDR3 coding sequence is TGTGCCAGCAGCTTAGCGGGCGGGGGCTCAGAGTACTTC. Residues: CASSLAGGGSEYF.

The V gene is TRBV7-2, the J gene TRBJ2-7; D is perhaps TRBD1 (6 bases). V was cut by 10 bases and J by 0 bases, with 19 bases left in between. Germline V CDR1 and CDR2: SGHTA, FQGNSA. This CDR3 is 15 amino acids long. This CDR3 is CANQGRDTGSYEQYF. The CDR3 DNA is TGTGCCAACCAAGGCCGGGACACCGGCTCCTACGAGCAGTACTTC.

This chain uses TRBV29-1 with TRBJ2-7, with D possibly being TRBD2 (5 bases). Germline V gene data show CDR1 as SQVTM and CDR2 as ANQGSEA. The V end lost 4 bases, the J end lost 7 bases, and 17 bases lay between the germline ends. The CDR3 runs 13 residues. As DNA, the CDR3 is TGCAGCGTTGCGGGAAAGGGTTTATGTGAGCAGTACTTC. This translates into CSVAGKGLCEQYF.

To note about this clonotype: A much larger clone differs from this one at a single base, so this may be a read error. This rearrangement joins TRBV29-1 to TRBJ2-1; D perhaps matches TRBD1 (5 bases). Germline CDR1 SQVTM, CDR2 ANQGSEA. V lost 7 bases, J lost 0 bases, and 19 bases lay in between. This CDR3 spans 16 amino acids. The DNA of the CDR3 is TGCAGCGCCCTCTCTGCCCAGGGCGCCTCCTACAATGAGCAGTTCTTC. Its translation: CSALSAQGASYNEQFF.

This chain uses TRBV5-1 with TRBJ1-2; no firm D call. V shed 0 bases and J shed 9 bases, with 9 bases lying between them. This CDR3 spans 12 amino acids. Germline CDR1 reads SGHRS; CDR2 reads YFSETQ. CDR3 DNA sequence: TGCGCCAGCAGCTTGGCCGGGGATCGCTACACCTTC. Translation: CASSLAGDRYTF.

The chain recombines TRBV7-8 with TRBJ2-1; the match to TRBD2 covers 7 bases. The ends lost 5 bases at V and 6 bases at J; junction bases unmatched: 13. Germline CDR1 is SGHVS and CDR2 is FQNEAQ. This CDR3 region has 16 residues. This CDR3 reads CASSLQTSRTFNEQFF. As DNA, the CDR3 is TGTGCCAGCAGCCTACAGACTAGCCGCACATTCAATGAGCAGTTCTTC. Looking up the rest from reference TRBV7-8 and TRBJ2-1 gives the full variable domain: GAGVSQSPRYKVAKRGQDVALRCDPISGHVSLFWYQQALGQGPEFLTYFQNEAQLDKSGLPSDRFFAERPEGSVSTLKIQRTQQEDSAVYLCASSLQTSRTFNEQFFGPGTRLTVL.

The J gene is TRBJ2-3, the V gene TRBV2; a weak D match, TRBD2 (5 bases). CDR1 and CDR2 from the germline V gene are SNHLY and FYNNEI. The CDR3 has 15 residues. With 4 bases removed from V and 2 bases from J, the gap between germline ends came to 13 bases. In nucleotides, the CDR3 is TGTGCCAGCAGTGGGGCGGGCCGAATCACAGATACGCAGTATTTT. Its translation: CASSGAGRITDTQYF.

The CDR3 is CASKRADSNQPQHF. CDR3 DNA sequence: TGTGCCAGCAAAAGAGCAGATAGCAATCAGCCCCAGCATTTT. V gene TRBV6-6 combines with J gene TRBJ1-5, with unresolved D. This CDR3 comprises 14 residues. Germline V gene data show CDR1 as MNHNY and CDR2 as SVGAGI (reference sequence). V gave up 7 bases and J gave up 0 bases, with 10 bases separating them.

The J gene is TRBJ2-5, the V gene TRBV2; 10 bases map to TRBD2. With V trimmed by 7 bases and J by 5 bases, 10 bases remained unmatched. CDR1 and CDR2 (germline): SNHLY, FYNNEI. There are 15 residues in the CDR3. The CDR3 loop reads CASKGLAWSPETQYF. The CDR3 DNA reads TGTGCCAGCAAGGGACTAGCGTGGTCCCCTGAGACCCAGTACTTC.

This chain connects TRBV6-2 or TRBV6-3 to TRBJ2-2; D gene ambiguous. V was trimmed by 0 bases and J by 3 bases, leaving 11 bases between them. The CDR3 runs to 16 residues. Per the germline V gene, CDR1 is MNHEY and CDR2 is SVGEGT. The CDR3 DNA follows: TGTGCCAGCAGTTACTCCCCTTCGGCGTACACCGGGGAGCTGTTTTTT. Protein product: CASSYSPSAYTGELFF.

The CDR3 spells CSATDPGLFNSPLHF. In nucleotides, the CDR3 is TGCAGTGCTACTGATCCGGGACTCTTTAATTCACCCCTCCACTTT. V and J are TRBV20-1 and TRBJ1-6, with a tentative D call TRBD1 (5 bases). CDR1 and CDR2 from the germline V gene are DFQATT and SNEGSKA (reference sequence). The ends were cut back, 4 bases at V and 6 bases at J, with 16 bases in the middle. The CDR3 is 15 amino acids.

This clonotype has only one observation. The chain couples TRBV5-1 to TRBJ2-2; 8 positions agree with TRBD1. Trimming cost V 2 bases and J 5 bases; bases outside gene matches: 8. The CDR3 spans 16 residues. The V gene's germline CDR1 is SGHRS and CDR2 YFSETQ. The chain's CDR3 is CASSFLTGDSTGELFF. The DNA of the CDR3 is TGCGCCAGCAGCTTTCTGACAGGGGACTCAACCGGGGAGCTGTTTTTT.

The chain couples TRBV5-1 to TRBJ2-4, with D perhaps matching TRBD1 or TRBD2 (5 bases each). CDR3 size: 16 residues. Trimming pared 2 bases from V and 1 base from J, leaving 13 bases between. Germline loops: CDR1 SGHRS, CDR2 YFSETQ. Here the CDR3 DNA reads TGCGCCAGCAGCTTAGGGACCCCTTGGGCCAAAAACATTCAGTACTTC. Its translation: CASSLGTPWAKNIQYF.